This record looks at one T cell receptor (beta chain) sequence and its context. Its antigen is currently not known. No base qualities exist here, and no much larger clone lies one base off it. Patients with autoimmune disease history or receiving systemic immunosuppression were excluded from the trial. Peripheral blood for TCR sequencing was collected from all dose cohorts at baseline, on cycle 4 day 1, and on cycle 7 day 1. Samples came from an open-label, multicenter, first-in-human phase I dose-escalation trial of ivuxolimab. Adults with locally advanced or metastatic melanoma, renal cell carcinoma, hepatocellular carcinoma or head and neck squamous cell carcinoma were enrolled in the trial. Before TCR sequencing, CD4+ T cells and CD8+ T cells from peripheral blood were sorted into separate populations. Genomic DNA was isolated from the sorted cells so that the TCRbeta CDR3 region could be sequenced. TCRbeta CDR3 regions were sequenced using the immunoSEQ Assay. Not all clones reach the TCRdb copy of this immuneACCESS table, which keeps in-frame sequences only. Checked studies attribute under half of the gap to unresolved V genes and leave the rest unexplained. The sample includes around 93,000 clones, with approximately 87% observed a single time. The ten largest clones capture about 1.5% of the sample.

This specimen belongs to a study of OX40 agonist ivuxolimab in advanced cancers. For context, the study as a whole: Ivuxolimab was an agonistic, fully human IgG2 monoclonal antibody directed against OX40 (CD134), a costimulatory receptor. In the dose-escalation cohort, 70% to 85% of patients were male, and the mean age was around 60 years with a range of about 20 to 90. Intravenous ivuxolimab was administered to patients every 2 weeks at six dose levels: 0.01, 0.1, 0.3, 1.5, 3 and 10 mg/kg. Three dose-escalation patients achieved partial responses, one with hepatocellular carcinoma and two with cutaneous melanoma. Prior anti-PD-1, anti-PD-L1 or anti-CTLA-4 therapy was permitted, and approximately 40% of dose-escalation patients had received checkpoint inhibitors. The paper reports the monotherapy dose-escalation portion (N = 52 patients) of the phase I ivuxolimab trial. Peripheral TCRbeta sequencing aimed to test whether ivuxolimab altered TCR sequence diversity and caused clonal T-cell expansion. Of the 50 or so patients in dose escalation, about 20 had hepatocellular carcinoma, about 15 had melanoma, 9 had renal cell carcinoma and 9 had head and neck cancer. What the work shows at the level of the full study, not this receptor alone: After ivuxolimab, CD8+ T cells had more expanded clones than CD4+ T cells on average. Low levels of normalized T-cell clonal expansion were also seen in some nonresponding patients. Antigen specificity was not determined for the clonally expanded peripheral T cells. At doses of 0.1 to 3.0 mg/kg, clonal expansion of both CD4+ and CD8+ blood T cells was observed from baseline to week 6. In the 0.1-3.0 mg/kg groups, partial responders were among the patients with the lowest normalized peripheral clonal expansion, particularly in CD8+ T cells.

The germline V gene encodes CDR1 SGHNT and CDR2 YYREEE (reference sequence). The CDR3 has 14 amino acids, counting the end cysteine and phenylalanine. Of the read, only the CDR3 DNA is kept; its 42 bases are in frame from base 1. The V end gives up 2 bases and the J end 5 bases, leaving 6 bases in the junction not matched to a gene. Here the chain combines TRBV5-4 and TRBJ2-5; the central 7 bases match TRBD1. The sequence was obtained from an adult with an advanced solid tumor such as melanoma, head and neck, liver or kidney cancer. Sequences were derived from CD4+ or CD8+ T cells sorted from blood, sampled in a trial of the OX40 agonist ivuxolimab. The CDR3 protein is CASSFKTGSETQYF. The sequence in DNA is TGTGCCAGCAGCTTTAAGACAGGGTCGGAGACCCAGTACTTC. This CDR3, with the reference TRBV5-4 and TRBJ2-5 proteins standing in past its ends, gives the full variable domain ETGVTQSPTHLIKTRGQQVTLRCSSQSGHNTVSWYQQALGQGPQFIFQYYREEENGRGNFPPRFSGLQFPNYSSELNVNALELDDSALYLCASSFKTGSETQYFGPGTRLLVL.